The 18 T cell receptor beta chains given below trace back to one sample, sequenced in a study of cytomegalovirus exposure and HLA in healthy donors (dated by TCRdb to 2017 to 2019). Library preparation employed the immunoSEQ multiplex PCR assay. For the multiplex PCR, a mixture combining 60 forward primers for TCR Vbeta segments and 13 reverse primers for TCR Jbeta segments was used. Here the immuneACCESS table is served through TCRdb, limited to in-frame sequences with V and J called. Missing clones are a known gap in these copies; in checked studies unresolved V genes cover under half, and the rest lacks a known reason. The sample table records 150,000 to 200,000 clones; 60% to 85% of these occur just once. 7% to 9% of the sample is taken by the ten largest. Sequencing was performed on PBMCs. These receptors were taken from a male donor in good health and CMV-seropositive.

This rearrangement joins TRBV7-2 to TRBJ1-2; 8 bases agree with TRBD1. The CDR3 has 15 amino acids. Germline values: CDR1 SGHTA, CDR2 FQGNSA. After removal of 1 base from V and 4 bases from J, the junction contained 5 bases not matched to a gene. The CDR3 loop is CASSLERTGPYGYTF. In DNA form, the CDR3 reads TGTGCCAGCAGCTTAGAAAGGACAGGGCCCTATGGCTACACCTTC.

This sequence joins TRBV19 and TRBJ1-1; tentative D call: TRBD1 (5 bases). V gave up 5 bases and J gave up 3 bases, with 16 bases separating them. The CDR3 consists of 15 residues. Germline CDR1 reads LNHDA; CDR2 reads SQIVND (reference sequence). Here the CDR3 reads CASSLDGGRDTEAFF. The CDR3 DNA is TGTGCCAGTAGTCTGGATGGGGGGAGGGACACTGAAGCTTTCTTT.

The CDR3 reads CASSSTGRLGTGELFF. The CDR3, as DNA: TGCGCCAGCAGCTCTACAGGCCGACTGGGAACCGGGGAGCTGTTTTTT. V usage is TRBV5-1 and J usage is TRBJ2-2; a possible D gene is TRBD1 (5 bases). The V and J ends lost 3 bases and 5 bases respectively, with 17 bases between them. Germline CDR1 and CDR2: SGHRS and YFSETQ. There are 16 residues in the CDR3. The complete variable domain, with remaining parts taken from reference TRBV5-1 and TRBJ2-2, reads KAGVTQTPRYLIKTRGQQVTLSCSPISGHRSVSWYQQTPGQGLQFLFEYFSETQRNKGNFPGRFSGRQFSNSRSEMNVSTLELGDSALYLCASSSTGRLGTGELFFGEGSRLTVL.

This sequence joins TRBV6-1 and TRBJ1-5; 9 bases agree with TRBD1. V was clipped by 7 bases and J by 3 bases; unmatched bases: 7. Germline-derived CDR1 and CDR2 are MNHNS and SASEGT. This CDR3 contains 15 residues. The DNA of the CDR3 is TGTGCCAGCACCCCGACAGGGGGATACAATCAGCCCCAGCATTTT. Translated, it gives CASTPTGGYNQPQHF.

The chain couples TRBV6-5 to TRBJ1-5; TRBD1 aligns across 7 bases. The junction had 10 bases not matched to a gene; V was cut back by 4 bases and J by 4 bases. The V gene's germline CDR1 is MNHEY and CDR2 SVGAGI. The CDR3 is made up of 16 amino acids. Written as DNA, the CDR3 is TGTGCCAGCAGTTCAACACGGGGACAGCTAAATCAGCCCCAGCATTTT. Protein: CASSSTRGQLNQPQHF.

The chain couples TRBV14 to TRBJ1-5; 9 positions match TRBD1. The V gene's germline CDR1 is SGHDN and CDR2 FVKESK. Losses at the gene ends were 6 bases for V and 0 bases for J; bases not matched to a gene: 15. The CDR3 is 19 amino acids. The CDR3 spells CASRQGRDRVRYSNQPQHF. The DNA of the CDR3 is TGTGCCAGCAGACAGGGGCGGGACAGGGTAAGGTATAGCAATCAGCCCCAGCATTTT.

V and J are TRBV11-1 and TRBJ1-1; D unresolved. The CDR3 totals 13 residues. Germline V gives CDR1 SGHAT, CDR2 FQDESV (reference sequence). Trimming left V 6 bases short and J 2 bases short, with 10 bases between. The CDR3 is CASRDSINTEAFF. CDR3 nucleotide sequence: TGTGCCAGCAGGGACTCCATTAACACTGAAGCTTTCTTT.

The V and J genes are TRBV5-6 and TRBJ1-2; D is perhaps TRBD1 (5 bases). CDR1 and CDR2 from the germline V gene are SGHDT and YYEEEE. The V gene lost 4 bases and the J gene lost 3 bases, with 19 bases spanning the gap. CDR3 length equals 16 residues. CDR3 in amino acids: CASSQLETADYYGYTF. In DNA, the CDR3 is TGTGCCAGCAGCCAGCTTGAGACAGCCGACTACTATGGCTACACCTTC.

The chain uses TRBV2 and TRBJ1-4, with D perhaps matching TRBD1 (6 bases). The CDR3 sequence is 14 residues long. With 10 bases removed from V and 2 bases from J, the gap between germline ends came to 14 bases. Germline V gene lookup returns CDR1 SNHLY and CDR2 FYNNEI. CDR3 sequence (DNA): TGTGCCACTACCTTAGGACAGACTAATGAAAAACTGTTTTTT. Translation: CATTLGQTNEKLFF.

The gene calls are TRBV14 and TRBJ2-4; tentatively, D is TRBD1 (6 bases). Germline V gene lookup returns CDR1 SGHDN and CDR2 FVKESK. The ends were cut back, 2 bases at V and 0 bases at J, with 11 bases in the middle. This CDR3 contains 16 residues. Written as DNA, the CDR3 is TGTGCCAGCAGCCAACAGGGGATGGGAGCCAAAAACATTCAGTACTTC. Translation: CASSQQGMGAKNIQYF.

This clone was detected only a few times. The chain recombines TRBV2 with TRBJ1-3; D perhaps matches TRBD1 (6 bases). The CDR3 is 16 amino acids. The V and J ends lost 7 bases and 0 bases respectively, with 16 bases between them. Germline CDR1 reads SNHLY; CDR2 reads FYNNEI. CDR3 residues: CASTKSRTASGNTIYF. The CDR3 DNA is TGTGCCAGCACTAAAAGCAGGACAGCCTCTGGAAACACCATATATTTT. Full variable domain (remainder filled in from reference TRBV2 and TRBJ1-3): EPEVTQTPSHQVTQMGQEVILRCVPISNHLYFYWYRQILGQKVEFLVSFYNNEISEKSEIFDDQFSVERPDGSNFTLKIRSTKLEDSAMYFCASTKSRTASGNTIYFGEGSWLTVV.

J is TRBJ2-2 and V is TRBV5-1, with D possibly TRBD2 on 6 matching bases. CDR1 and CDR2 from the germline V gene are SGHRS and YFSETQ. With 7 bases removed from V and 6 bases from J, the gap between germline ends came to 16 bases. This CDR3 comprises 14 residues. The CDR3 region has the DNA TGCGCCAGCGGGCCACGCGGGGCCGCCGGGGAGCTGTTTTTT. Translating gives CASGPRGAAGELFF.

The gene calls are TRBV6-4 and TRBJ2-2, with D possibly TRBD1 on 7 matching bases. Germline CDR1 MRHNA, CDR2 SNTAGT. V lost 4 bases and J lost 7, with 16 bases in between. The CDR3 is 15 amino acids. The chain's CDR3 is CASSAIGGGYGELFF. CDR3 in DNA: TGTGCCAGCAGTGCCATTGGAGGGGGCTACGGGGAGCTGTTTTTT.

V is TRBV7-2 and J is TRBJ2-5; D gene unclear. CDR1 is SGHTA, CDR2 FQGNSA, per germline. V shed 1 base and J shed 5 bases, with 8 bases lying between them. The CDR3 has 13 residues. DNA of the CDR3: TGTGCCAGCAGCTTAGGAGTGTTTGAGACCCAGTACTTC. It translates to CASSLGVFETQYF.

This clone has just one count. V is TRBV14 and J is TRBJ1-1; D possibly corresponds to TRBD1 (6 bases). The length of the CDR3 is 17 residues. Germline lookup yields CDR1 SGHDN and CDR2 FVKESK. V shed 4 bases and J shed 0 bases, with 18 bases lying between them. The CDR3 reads CASSLDQGRWLNTEAFF. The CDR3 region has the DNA TGTGCCAGCAGCCTAGACCAGGGGCGTTGGTTGAACACTGAAGCTTTCTTT.

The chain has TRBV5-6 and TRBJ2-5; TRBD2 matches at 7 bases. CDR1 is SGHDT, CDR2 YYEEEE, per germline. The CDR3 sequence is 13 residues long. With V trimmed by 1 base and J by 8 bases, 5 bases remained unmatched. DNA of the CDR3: TGTGCCAGCAGCTTGTATGGGGGGGAAACCCAGTACTTC. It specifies CASSLYGGETQYF.

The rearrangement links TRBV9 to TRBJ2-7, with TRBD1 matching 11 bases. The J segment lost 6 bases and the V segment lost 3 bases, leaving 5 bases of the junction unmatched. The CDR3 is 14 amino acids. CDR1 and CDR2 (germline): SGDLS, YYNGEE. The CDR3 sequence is CASSEGQGAGEQYF. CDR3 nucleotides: TGTGCCAGCAGCGAAGGACAGGGGGCCGGCGAGCAGTACTTC.

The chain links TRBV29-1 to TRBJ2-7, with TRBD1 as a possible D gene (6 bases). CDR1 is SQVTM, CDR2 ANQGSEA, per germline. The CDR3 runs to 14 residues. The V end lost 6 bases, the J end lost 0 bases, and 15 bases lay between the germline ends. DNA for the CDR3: TGCAGCGTGGGATCCGGGACACCCTCCTACGAGCAGTACTTC. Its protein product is CSVGSGTPSYEQYF.